The present TCR beta chain was sequenced within a study of blood T cell repertoires in COVID-19. Background on the study: PBMCs, B-cell-depleted T cells, or T cells were the source of the cDNA or gDNA that made up the material.

CDR3 length equals 14 residues. V shed 3 bases and J shed 0 bases, with 8 bases lying between them. CDR1 MDHEN and CDR2 SYDVKM come from the germline V gene. Assay: immunoSEQ multiplex PCR; the TCRdb copy retains only in-frame clones and omits some. The profile covers some 460,000 clones, with 75% to 90% appearing a single time and roughly 4% taken by the ten largest. The V call is TRBV28, the J call TRBJ1-1; D not certain. The clonotype was recovered from a woman aged 25-40 years with acute or convalescent COVID-19. Sequenced: peripheral blood. The DNA of the CDR3 is TGTGCCAGCAGTTTCGCGGGATTGAACACTGAAGCTTTCTTT. Translated: CASSFAGLNTEAFF.